One sample yielded the 22 T cell receptor beta chains listed below, sequenced in a study of siplizumab effects on memory and regulatory T cells (dated by TCRdb to about 2019). The library was obtained by the immunoSEQ multiplex PCR assay. This immuneACCESS table, as held by TCRdb, lists in-frame sequences with V and J called but not all clones. Of the missing ones, under half trace to an unresolved V gene in checked studies; the others have no known cause. This sample comprises some 100,000 clones, less than 95% of them detected only once. Roughly 0.6% of the sample goes to the ten largest clones. The sequenced material came from Tregs sorted from blood. The receptors come from a human donor in good health.

J is TRBJ1-2 and V is TRBV2; D is unclear. Germline V gene data show CDR1 as SNHLY and CDR2 as FYNNEI. CDR3 size: 13 residues. With 6 bases removed from V and 6 bases from J, the gap between germline ends came to 14 bases. CDR3 in DNA: TGTGCCAGCAGCCTACAGAGAACTAATGGCTACACCTTC. This gives the protein CASSLQRTNGYTF.

The chain employs TRBV6-6 and TRBJ2-5; the D is unclear. CDR3 length equals 14 residues. The V gene lost 2 bases and the J gene lost 5 bases, with 12 bases spanning the gap. CDR1 is MNHNY and CDR2 is SVGAGI in the germline V gene (reference sequence). The CDR3 loop reads CASSYGNQMETQYF. In DNA, the CDR3 is TGTGCCAGCAGTTACGGGAATCAGATGGAGACCCAGTACTTC.

The sample holds one count of this clone. The rearrangement uses TRBV27 and TRBJ1-4, with D hard to call. Germline V gives CDR1 MNHEY, CDR2 SMNVEV (reference sequence). V was trimmed by 4 bases and J by 7 bases, leaving 13 bases between them. The CDR3 has 14 residues. The DNA for the CDR3 is TGTGCCAGCAGTTCCCACGGCACTCCTGAAAAACTGTTTTTT. Amino acid sequence: CASSSHGTPEKLFF.

This clone came up a few times. The chain is built from TRBV6-6 and TRBJ1-1; D is undetermined. This CDR3 is 11 amino acids long. The germline V gene has CDR1 MNHNY and CDR2 SVGAGI (reference sequence). Trimming removed 7 bases at V and 0 bases at J, with 3 bases between. The CDR3 here is CASKVNTEAFF. CDR3 bases: TGTGCCAGCAAGGTGAACACTGAAGCTTTCTTT.

The chain carries TRBV20-1 and TRBJ2-2; D ambiguous. V was trimmed by 4 bases and J by 6 bases, leaving 3 bases between them. There are 10 residues in the CDR3. Germline CDR1 DFQATT, CDR2 SNEGSKA (reference sequence). This CDR3 reads CSAMAGELFF. For the CDR3, the DNA is TGCAGTGCTATGGCCGGGGAGCTGTTTTTT.

V is TRBV7-3 and J is TRBJ2-2; D tentatively reads TRBD1 or TRBD2 (5 bases each). This CDR3 contains 14 residues. Trimming cost V 5 bases and J 4 bases, with 11 bases left between them. In germline, CDR1 is SGHTA, CDR2 FQGTGA. The CDR3, as DNA: TGTGCCAGCAGCCCTCGGGGACCCACCGGGGAGCTGTTTTTT. Residues: CASSPRGPTGELFF.

The chain combines TRBV4-1 with TRBJ1-5; D is unresolved. The ends were cut back, 9 bases at V and 4 bases at J, with 13 bases in the middle. Germline V gene sequence: CDR1 MGHRA, CDR2 YSYEKL. The CDR3 spans 13 residues. This CDR3 is CASSNRGNQPQHF. DNA of the CDR3: TGCGCCAGTAGCAACAGAGGGAATCAGCCCCAGCATTTT.

The gene calls are TRBV2 and TRBJ2-5; 8 bases agree with TRBD2. Per the germline V gene, CDR1 is SNHLY and CDR2 is FYNNEI. V shed 0 bases, J shed 2 bases, and the junction held 11 bases outside the gene matches. The CDR3 covers 18 residues. Here the CDR3 DNA reads TGTGCCAGCAGTGAAGCCCCTCTAGCGGGCATCGGGCAAGAGACCCAGTACTTC. Protein product: CASSEAPLAGIGQETQYF.

In regard to this clone: At the DNA level, this CDR3 is encoded by other sequences in the same sample as well. The DNA for the CDR3 is TGCGCCAGCAGCTTGGTGGGCTACGAGCAGTACTTC. Translation: CASSLVGYEQYF. The V gene is TRBV5-1, the J gene TRBJ2-7; D remains unclear. Germline V CDR1 and CDR2: SGHRS, YFSETQ. Trimming stripped 0 bases from V and 3 bases from J, with 4 bases between. The CDR3 is 12 amino acids.

This rearrangement joins TRBV30 to TRBJ2-7, with D possibly being TRBD2 (6 bases). Per the germline V gene, CDR1 is GTSNPN and CDR2 is SVGIG (reference sequence). Trimming stripped 4 bases from V and 5 bases from J, with 9 bases between. The CDR3 covers 11 residues. The CDR3 nucleotides are TGTGCCTGGATGGGGGGTAACGAGCAGTACTTC. It translates to CAWMGGNEQYF.

The chain recombines TRBV10-3 with TRBJ2-5, with 7 nucleotides matching TRBD1. The CDR3 runs 15 residues. Germline-derived CDR1 and CDR2 are ENHRY and SYGVKD. The J segment lost 5 bases and the V segment lost 2 bases, leaving 8 bases of the junction unmatched. The CDR3 DNA reads as TGTGCCATCAGTGAGGTACAGGGGAGACAGGAGACCCAGTACTTC. This encodes CAISEVQGRQETQYF.

The chain carries TRBV7-2 and TRBJ2-5; D uncertain. Germline V gene lookup returns CDR1 SGHTA and CDR2 FQGNSA. CDR3 size: 14 residues. Between the trimmed V and J ends, which lost 3 bases and 2 bases, there was a span of 10 bases. The CDR3 region has the DNA TGTGCCAGCAGCTTCGTGACGGGTCAAGAGACCCAGTACTTC. Translating it yields CASSFVTGQETQYF.

This clone was seen a few times. The rearrangement joins TRBV30 to TRBJ1-5, with TRBD1 matching 7 bases. V was clipped by 7 bases and J by 9 bases; unmatched bases: 9. The V gene's germline CDR1 is GTSNPN and CDR2 SVGIG (reference sequence). This CDR3 spans 12 amino acids. The CDR3 loop reads CASGQRNTPQHF. The CDR3 DNA sequence: TGTGCCTCGGGACAGCGAAATACGCCCCAGCATTTT.

The chain carries TRBV5-6 and TRBJ2-3, with 8 bases fitting TRBD2. Trimming removed 4 bases from V and 0 bases from J; junction bases left unmatched: 10. The CDR3 extends over 17 amino acids. Germline V gives CDR1 SGHDT, CDR2 YYEEEE. DNA for the CDR3: TGTGCCAGCAGCCGCCGGGGGGGCGGACCTAGCACAGATACGCAGTATTTT. This encodes CASSRRGGGPSTDTQYF.

This chain joins TRBV4-2 and TRBJ1-2, with D unclear. Germline V gene sequence: CDR1 LGHNA, CDR2 YNFKEQ. V shed 0 bases and J shed 8 bases, with 22 bases lying between them. The CDR3 length is 17 residues. The CDR3 region has the DNA TGTGCCAGCAGCCAAGACAATTTAAATCGCCAGGCGGAAGGCTACACCTTC. It is translated as CASSQDNLNRQAEGYTF.

The rearrangement uses TRBV5-1 and TRBJ1-1; tentatively, D is TRBD1 (5 bases). Germline V CDR1 and CDR2: SGHRS, YFSETQ. The length of the CDR3 is 14 residues. Trimming took off 3 bases at V and 7 bases at J, with 16 bases between the two ends. This CDR3 reads CASSSYGARDEAFF. DNA for the CDR3: TGCGCCAGCAGCTCTTACGGGGCGCGCGATGAAGCTTTCTTT.

This chain connects TRBV2 to TRBJ2-7; TRBD2 matches 7 bases. CDR3 length equals 12 residues. Unmatched junction bases numbered 3, after V lost 7 bases and J lost 3 bases. Germline CDR1 reads SNHLY; CDR2 reads FYNNEI. The CDR3 DNA is TGTGCCAGCAAAGCGGGGATCTACGAGCAGTACTTC. Protein: CASKAGIYEQYF.

This clone was seen a single time. V is TRBV10-3 and J is TRBJ2-2, with 13 bases that match TRBD2. CDR3 length: 18 residues. From germline, CDR1 is ENHRY and CDR2 SYGVKD. J gave up 1 base and V 3 bases, and 5 bases lay outside the gene matches. The CDR3 loop reads CAISEGLAGAQNTGELFF. The CDR3, as DNA: TGTGCCATCAGTGAAGGACTAGCGGGAGCCCAGAACACCGGGGAGCTGTTTTTT.

The chain couples TRBV6-6 to TRBJ1-5; D unresolved. The CDR3 loop spans 12 amino acids. Germline lookup yields CDR1 MNHNY and CDR2 SVGAGI (reference sequence). V was cut by 2 bases and J by 7 bases, with 6 bases left in between. Here the CDR3 reads CASSYSRQPQHF. Written as DNA, the CDR3 is TGTGCCAGCAGTTACAGTAGGCAGCCCCAGCATTTT.

V gene TRBV7-3 combines with J gene TRBJ2-3, with 7 bases that match TRBD2. The CDR3 consists of 15 residues. V lost 3 bases, J lost 4 bases, and 7 bases stayed unmatched. The germline gives CDR1 SGHTA, CDR2 FQGTGA. The CDR3 sequence: CASSLSGIGADTQYF. In DNA, the CDR3 is TGTGCCAGCAGCTTGAGCGGGATAGGGGCAGATACGCAGTATTTT.

This chain connects TRBV6-1 to TRBJ2-7, with no clear D. The CDR3 totals 11 residues. V was clipped by 6 bases and J by 3 bases, with 6 bases between them. Germline V CDR1 and CDR2: MNHNS, SASEGT. CDR3 residues: CASRIIYEQYF. In DNA form, the CDR3 reads TGTGCCAGCAGGATAATCTACGAGCAGTACTTC.

J is TRBJ1-1 and V is TRBV28, with D tentatively TRBD1 (6 bases). The CDR3 is made up of 18 amino acids. Germline CDR1 MDHEN, CDR2 SYDVKM. Trimming removed 7 bases from V and 10 bases from J, with 34 bases in between. The CDR3 DNA reads as TGTGCCAGCATAGGTGCTTCGGGCGAGACCATAAACAGGGTGGGAGCTTTCTTT. It encodes CASIGASGETINRVGAFF.